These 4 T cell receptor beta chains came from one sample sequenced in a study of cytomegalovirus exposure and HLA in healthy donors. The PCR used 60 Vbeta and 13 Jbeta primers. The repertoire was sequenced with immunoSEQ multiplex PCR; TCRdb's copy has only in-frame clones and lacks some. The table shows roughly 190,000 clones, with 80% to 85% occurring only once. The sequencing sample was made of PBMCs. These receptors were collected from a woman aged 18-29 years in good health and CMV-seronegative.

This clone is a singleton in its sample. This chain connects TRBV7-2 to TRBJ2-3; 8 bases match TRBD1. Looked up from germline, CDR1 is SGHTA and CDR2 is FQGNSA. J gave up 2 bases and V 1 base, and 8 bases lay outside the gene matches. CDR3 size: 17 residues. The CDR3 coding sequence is TGTGCCAGCAGCTTAGTAGCCGGGACAGGAAACACAGATACGCAGTATTTT. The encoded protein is CASSLVAGTGNTDTQYF.

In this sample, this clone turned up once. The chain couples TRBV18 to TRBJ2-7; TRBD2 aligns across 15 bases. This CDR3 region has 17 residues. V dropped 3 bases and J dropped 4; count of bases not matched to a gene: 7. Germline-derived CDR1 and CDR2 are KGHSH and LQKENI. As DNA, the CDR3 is TGTGCCAGCTCACCGGGACTAGCGGGAGGTATCAGGTACGAGCAGTACTTC. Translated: CASSPGLAGGIRYEQYF.

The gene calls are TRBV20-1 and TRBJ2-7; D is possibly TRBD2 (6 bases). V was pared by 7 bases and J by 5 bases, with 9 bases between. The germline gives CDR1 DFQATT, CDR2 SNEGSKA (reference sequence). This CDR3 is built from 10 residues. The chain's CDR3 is CSVGEDEQYV. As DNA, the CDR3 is TGCAGTGTGGGGGAGGACGAGCAGTACGTC.

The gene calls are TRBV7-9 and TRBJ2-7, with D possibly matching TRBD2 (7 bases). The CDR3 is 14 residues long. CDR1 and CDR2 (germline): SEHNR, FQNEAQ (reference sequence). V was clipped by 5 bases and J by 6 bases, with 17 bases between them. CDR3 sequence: CASSPRGRASEQYV. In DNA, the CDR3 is TGTGCCAGCAGCCCTAGGGGGAGGGCTAGCGAGCAGTACGTC.